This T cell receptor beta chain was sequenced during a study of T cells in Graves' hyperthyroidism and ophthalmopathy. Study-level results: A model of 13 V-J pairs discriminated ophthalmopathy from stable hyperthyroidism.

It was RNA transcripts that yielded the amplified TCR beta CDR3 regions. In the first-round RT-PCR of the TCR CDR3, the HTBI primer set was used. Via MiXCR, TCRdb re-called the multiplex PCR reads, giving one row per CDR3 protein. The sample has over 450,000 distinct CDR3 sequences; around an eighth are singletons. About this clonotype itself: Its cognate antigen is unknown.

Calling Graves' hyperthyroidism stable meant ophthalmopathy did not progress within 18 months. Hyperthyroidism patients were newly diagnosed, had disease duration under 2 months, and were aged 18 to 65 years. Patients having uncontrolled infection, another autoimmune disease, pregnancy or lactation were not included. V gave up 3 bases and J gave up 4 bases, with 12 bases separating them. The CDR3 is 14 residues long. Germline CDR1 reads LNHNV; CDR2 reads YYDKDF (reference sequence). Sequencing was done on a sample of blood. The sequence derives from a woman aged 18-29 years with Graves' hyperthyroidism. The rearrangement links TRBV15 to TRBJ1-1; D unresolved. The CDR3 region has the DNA TGTGCCACCAGCAGGATATACGGTAGCACTGAAGCTTTCTTT. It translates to CATSRIYGSTEAFF.